The rows below give T cell receptor beta chains drawn from one sample of a study of T-cell memory formation after mild COVID-19. Each CDR3 protein gets one entry after TCRdb re-called the 5' RACE reads with MiXCR. There are 110,000 to 150,000 distinct CDR3 sequences in the sample; 20% to 25% occur only once, and roughly a quarter lies in the top ten. What was sequenced was PBMCs or a T cell subset sorted from them (not recorded which). Receptors were obtained from an adult woman who had mild COVID-19 (a few samples of this study predate the infection). Cell type and time point are not known. The conserved cysteine and the conserved F or W are not part of the CDR3 here. Each record gives: J gene, CDR3 length, V gene, D gene, CDR3 protein. D genes are given only for firm matches.

J: TRBJ2-7; length: 10; V: TRBV29-1; D: TRBD1; CDR3: SGMGQTYEQY
J: TRBJ2-3; length: 12; V: TRBV7-9; D: -; CDR3: ASSLVTGTDTQY
J: TRBJ2-1; length: 10; V: TRBV6-5; D: -; CDR3: ASSRTDNEQF
J: TRBJ2-3; length: 11; V: TRBV3-1; D: -; CDR3: ASRETGVVTQY
J: TRBJ1-4; length: 13; V: TRBV4-1; D: -; CDR3: ASSQQKATNEKLF
J: TRBJ2-2; length: 13; V: TRBV15; D: TRBD2; CDR3: ATSTTSANTGELF
J: TRBJ2-4; length: 14; V: TRBV3-1; D: -; CDR3: ASSQKRQITANIQY
J: TRBJ2-1; length: 14; V: TRBV4-3; D: -; CDR3: ASSREVGGSYNEQF
J: TRBJ1-1; length: 11; V: TRBV9; D: -; CDR3: ASSGGRLPEAF
J: TRBJ2-5; length: 9; V: TRBV6-2/TRBV6-3; D: -; CDR3: ASSYGETQY
J: TRBJ1-1; length: 12; V: TRBV10-3; D: TRBD1; CDR3: AIRETGEITEAF
J: TRBJ2-5; length: 16; V: TRBV5-1; D: TRBD2; CDR3: ASSLYSGKAPDEETQY
J: TRBJ2-1; length: 12; V: TRBV7-9; D: -; CDR3: ASSPVWSWVEQF
J: TRBJ2-7; length: 12; V: TRBV10-3; D: TRBD1; CDR3: ATLLGHRGYEQY
J: TRBJ2-3; length: 16; V: TRBV4-3; D: TRBD2; CDR3: ASSQARYLGAGADTQY
J: TRBJ1-2; length: 10; V: TRBV7-9; D: -; CDR3: ASSLTGYGYT
J: TRBJ1-2; length: 13; V: TRBV4-1; D: TRBD1; CDR3: ASSQDNRGIYGYT
J: TRBJ1-5; length: 13; V: TRBV15; D: -; CDR3: ATSRDVAVNQPQH
J: TRBJ1-2; length: 14; V: TRBV27; D: -; CDR3: ATTSVRRPFNYGYT
J: TRBJ1-2; length: 12; V: TRBV12-3/TRBV12-4; D: -; CDR3: ASSPSWTVYGYT
J: TRBJ2-1; length: 12; V: TRBV15; D: -; CDR3: ATSGGAPYNEQF
J: TRBJ1-4; length: 11; V: TRBV6-1; D: -; CDR3: ALLTDTNEKLF
J: TRBJ2-3; length: 15; V: TRBV15; D: -; CDR3: ATSRDFLWRSTDTQY
J: TRBJ2-1; length: 13; V: TRBV2; D: TRBD1; CDR3: ASSRGQGGYDEQF
J: TRBJ2-2; length: 13; V: TRBV7-2; D: TRBD2; CDR3: ASSSAAGGPGELF
J: TRBJ1-1; length: 13; V: TRBV7-3; D: -; CDR3: ASSSRDTAGTEAF
J: TRBJ2-1; length: 14; V: TRBV6-2/TRBV6-3; D: TRBD1; CDR3: ASSLLGQIPENEQF
J: TRBJ2-1; length: 16; V: TRBV7-9; D: TRBD1; CDR3: ASSGPGQGVGTYNEQF
J: TRBJ2-6; length: 12; V: TRBV27; D: -; CDR3: ASRGLAGANVLT
J: TRBJ2-7; length: 11; V: TRBV20-1; D: -; CDR3: SAHWKGHYEQY
J: TRBJ1-1; length: 11; V: TRBV6-6; D: -; CDR3: ANTQGLNTEAF
J: TRBJ2-6; length: 14; V: TRBV9; D: -; CDR3: ARAFNGGAGANVLT
J: TRBJ2-3; length: 17; V: TRBV14; D: -; CDR3: ASSQYPMASLGARDTQY
J: TRBJ2-5; length: 11; V: TRBV12-3/TRBV12-4; D: -; CDR3: ASSSIGRETQY
J: TRBJ1-1; length: 9; V: TRBV20-1; D: -; CDR3: SVQFGTEAF
J: TRBJ2-7; length: 14; V: TRBV3-1; D: -; CDR3: ASSPYPSPRGYEQY
J: TRBJ2-1; length: 12; V: TRBV7-3; D: TRBD2; CDR3: ASSLTSGSHEQF
J: TRBJ2-1; length: 11; V: TRBV27; D: -; CDR3: ASSLRVYNEQF
J: TRBJ1-4; length: 12; V: TRBV7-9; D: TRBD1; CDR3: ASSLRDRNEKLF
J: TRBJ1-5; length: 10; V: TRBV21-1; D: -; CDR3: ASLRQGQPQH
J: TRBJ2-1; length: 10; V: TRBV15; D: TRBD1; CDR3: ATSRQGYEQF
J: TRBJ1-1; length: 12; V: TRBV4-3; D: -; CDR3: ASSPVDGNTEAF
J: TRBJ1-1; length: 9; V: TRBV6-5; D: -; CDR3: ASSYSAEAF